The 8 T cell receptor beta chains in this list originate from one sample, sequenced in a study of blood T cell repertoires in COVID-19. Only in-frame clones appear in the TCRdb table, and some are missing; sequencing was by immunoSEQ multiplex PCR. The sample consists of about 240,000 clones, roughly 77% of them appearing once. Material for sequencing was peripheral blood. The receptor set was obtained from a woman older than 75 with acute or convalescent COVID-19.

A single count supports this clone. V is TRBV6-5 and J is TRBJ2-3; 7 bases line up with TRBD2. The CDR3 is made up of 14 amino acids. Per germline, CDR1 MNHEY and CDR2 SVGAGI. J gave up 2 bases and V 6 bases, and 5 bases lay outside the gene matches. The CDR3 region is CASRPGGTTDTQYF. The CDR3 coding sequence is TGTGCCAGCAGGCCCGGGGGGACCACAGATACGCAGTATTTT.

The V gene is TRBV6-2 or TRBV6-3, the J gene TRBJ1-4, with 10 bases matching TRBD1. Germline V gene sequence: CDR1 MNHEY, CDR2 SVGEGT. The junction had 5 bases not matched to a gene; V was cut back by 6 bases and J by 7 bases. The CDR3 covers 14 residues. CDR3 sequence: CASSPGTGAEKLFF. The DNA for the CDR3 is TGTGCCAGCAGCCCCGGGACAGGGGCTGAAAAACTGTTTTTT.

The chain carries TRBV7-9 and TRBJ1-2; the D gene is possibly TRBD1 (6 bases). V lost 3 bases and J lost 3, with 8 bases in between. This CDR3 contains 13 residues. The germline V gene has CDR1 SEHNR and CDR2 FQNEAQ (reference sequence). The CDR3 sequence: CASSLDRDYGYTF. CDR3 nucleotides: TGTGCCAGCAGCTTGGACAGAGACTATGGCTACACCTTC.

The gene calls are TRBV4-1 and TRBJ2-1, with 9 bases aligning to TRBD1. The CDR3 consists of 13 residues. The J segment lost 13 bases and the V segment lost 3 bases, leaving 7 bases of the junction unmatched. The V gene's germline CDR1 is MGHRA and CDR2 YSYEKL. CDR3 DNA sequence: TGCGCCAGCAGCCAGGCCGGGACAGGGCGACAGTTCTTC. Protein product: CASSQAGTGRQFF.

The CDR3, as DNA: TGTGCCAGCCGGGACAGGGGAAGGGACGAGCAGTACTTC. Protein sequence: CASRDRGRDEQYF. V is TRBV19 and J is TRBJ2-7; TRBD1 matches at 10 bases. J gave up 5 bases and V 9 bases, and 7 bases lay outside the gene matches. The CDR3 runs 13 residues. Germline V gives CDR1 LNHDA, CDR2 SQIVND (reference sequence).

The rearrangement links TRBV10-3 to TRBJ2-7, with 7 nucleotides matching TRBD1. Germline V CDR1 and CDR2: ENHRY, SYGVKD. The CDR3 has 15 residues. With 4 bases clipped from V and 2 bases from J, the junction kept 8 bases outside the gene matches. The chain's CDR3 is CAISVEGTATYEQYF. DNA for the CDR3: TGTGCCATCAGTGTCGAGGGGACAGCCACCTACGAGCAGTACTTC.

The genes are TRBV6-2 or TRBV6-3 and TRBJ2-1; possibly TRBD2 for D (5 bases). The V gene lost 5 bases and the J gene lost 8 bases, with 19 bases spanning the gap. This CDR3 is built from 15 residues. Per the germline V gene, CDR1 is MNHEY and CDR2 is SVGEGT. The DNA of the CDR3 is TGTGCCAGCAGTGCTGGTGCACTAGGGCTAGATGAGCAGTTCTTC. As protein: CASSAGALGLDEQFF.

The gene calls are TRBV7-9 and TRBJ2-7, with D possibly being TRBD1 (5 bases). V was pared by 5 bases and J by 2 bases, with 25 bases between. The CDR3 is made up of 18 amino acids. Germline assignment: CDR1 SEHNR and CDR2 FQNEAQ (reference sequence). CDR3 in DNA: TGTGCCAGCAGCGCCCGAGGCGCTGGGGCAGGGAAGCCCTACGAGCAGTACTTC. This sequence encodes CASSARGAGAGKPYEQYF.